Presented here are 12 T cell receptor beta chains from one specimen sequenced in a study of blood T cell repertoires in COVID-19. Clones were read by immunoSEQ multiplex PCR, and TCRdb kept only the in-frame ones, dropping some. The data hold fewer than 200,000 clones, with 82% observed a single time. Sequenced input: peripheral blood. The receptor set was obtained from a woman in her thirties or forties with COVID-19, enrolled during active disease.

The rearrangement joins TRBV6-4 to TRBJ2-3; 11 bases align to TRBD2. CDR1 is MRHNA and CDR2 is SNTAGT in the germline V gene. V was pared by 5 bases and J by 4 bases, with 2 bases of the junction left unmatched. The CDR3 runs to 14 residues. DNA of the CDR3: TGTGCCAGCAGTTCTAGCGGGGGGTCAGATACGCAGTATTTT. Protein product: CASSSSGGSDTQYF.

The V call is TRBV5-6, the J call TRBJ2-6; TRBD2 aligns across 13 bases. The CDR3 spans 19 residues. Trimming removed 1 base from V and 3 bases from J; junction bases left unmatched: 7. Germline loops: CDR1 SGHDT, CDR2 YYEEEE. The CDR3 region has the DNA TGTGCCAGCAGCTTGACTAGCGGGGGGGCCTTTTATGGGGCCAACGTCCTGACTTTC. This sequence encodes CASSLTSGGAFYGANVLTF.

The chain combines TRBV7-9 with TRBJ2-7; 7 bases agree with TRBD2. CDR1 is SEHNR, CDR2 FQNEAQ, per germline (reference sequence). Unmatched junction bases numbered 13, after V lost 5 bases and J lost 6 bases. CDR3 length: 15 residues. In DNA form, the CDR3 reads TGTGCCAGCAGCCATAATGTTAGACTAGCCGGCGAGCAGTACTTC. Translated, it gives CASSHNVRLAGEQYF.

This clone was recorded many times. The V gene is TRBV11-2, the J gene TRBJ1-1; a weak D match, TRBD1 (6 bases). CDR3 length equals 13 residues. The V end lost 5 bases, the J end lost 8 bases, and 15 bases lay between the germline ends. CDR1 is SGHAT and CDR2 is FQNNGV in the germline V gene. The CDR3 DNA reads as TGTGCCAGCAGCGCCGCCAGAGACAGGGAAGCTTTCTTT. It yields the protein CASSAARDREAFF.

This clone was observed a few times. The chain carries TRBV11-2 and TRBJ2-7; D call uncertain. The CDR3 is made up of 12 amino acids. CDR1 SGHAT and CDR2 FQNNGV come from the germline V gene. The V gene lost 5 bases and the J gene lost 2 bases, with 7 bases spanning the gap. Here the CDR3 reads CASSLSTYEQYF. The CDR3 DNA sequence: TGTGCCAGCAGCCTATCGACCTACGAGCAGTACTTC. Full variable domain (missing parts from reference TRBV11-2 and TRBJ2-7): EAGVAQSPRYKIIEKRQSVAFWCNPISGHATLYWYQQILGQGPKLLIQFQNNGVVDDSQLPKDRFSAERLKGVDSTLKIQPAKLEDSAVYLCASSLSTYEQYFGPGTRLTVT.

The rearrangement joins TRBV6-5 to TRBJ1-1; unclear D gene. The V end lost 6 bases, the J end lost 4 bases, and 6 bases lay between the germline ends. The length of the CDR3 is 11 residues. Looked up from germline, CDR1 is MNHEY and CDR2 is SVGAGI. The CDR3 is CASSGLTEAFF. DNA of the CDR3: TGTGCCAGCAGCGGACTCACTGAAGCTTTCTTT.

The rearrangement links TRBV18 to TRBJ2-6; TRBD1 is a possible D gene (8 bases). V was clipped by 9 bases and J by 2 bases, with 14 bases between them. The CDR3 runs 15 residues. Germline CDR1 is KGHSH and CDR2 is LQKENI. The chain's CDR3 is CASREDRAGANVLTF. DNA for the CDR3: TGTGCCAGTCGGGAGGACAGGGCTGGGGCCAACGTCCTGACTTTC.

The rearrangement joins TRBV11-2 to TRBJ2-1; 10 bases are a match to TRBD2. CDR1 is SGHAT and CDR2 is FQNNGV in the germline V gene. J lost 6 bases, V lost 5 bases, and 10 bases had no gene match. The CDR3 is 16 residues long. Here the CDR3 DNA reads TGTGCCAGCAGCCTCCGGAAGGCTAGCGGGGGCAATGAGCAGTTCTTC. It codes for CASSLRKASGGNEQFF.

Comments on this clone: Other DNA sequences in the sample encode the same CDR3. The chain has TRBV6-5 and TRBJ2-2; 8 positions match TRBD2. The CDR3 is 15 residues long. Germline lookup yields CDR1 MNHEY and CDR2 SVGAGI. With 4 bases clipped from V and 7 bases from J, the junction kept 8 bases outside the gene matches. The CDR3 bases are TGTGCCAGCAGTTCCGAGCGGGGGAGAGACGGGGAGCTGTTTTTT. Protein product: CASSSERGRDGELFF.

This clone was observed a handful of times. The rearrangement uses TRBV9 and TRBJ2-3; 8 positions agree with TRBD2. The V segment lost 3 bases and the J segment 3 bases; nucleotides outside the gene matches: 6. Germline CDR1 is SGDLS and CDR2 is YYNGEE. The CDR3 has 15 amino acids. In nucleotides, the CDR3 is TGTGCCAGCAGCGGAATAGCGGGGTTAACAGATACGCAGTATTTT. As protein: CASSGIAGLTDTQYF.

J is TRBJ1-1 and V is TRBV20-1, with TRBD1 as a possible D gene (5 bases). V shed 3 bases and J shed 5 bases, with 13 bases lying between them. The CDR3 runs 13 residues. CDR1 DFQATT and CDR2 SNEGSKA come from the germline V gene (reference sequence). The CDR3 sequence: CSASYQGGTEAFF. CDR3 DNA: TGCAGTGCTAGTTATCAGGGAGGGACTGAAGCTTTCTTT.

In its sample, this clone was seen once. The chain has TRBV3-1 (or the pseudogene TRBV3-2) and TRBJ2-3; 12 bases match TRBD2. The J segment lost 1 base and the V segment lost 1 base, leaving 6 bases of the junction unmatched. CDR1 LGHDT and CDR2 YNNKEL come from the germline V gene (reference sequence). The CDR3 length is 18 residues. CDR3 sequence: CASSQGSRTSGGTDTQYF. DNA for the CDR3: TGTGCCAGCAGCCAAGGCTCCAGGACTAGCGGGGGCACAGATACGCAGTATTTT.